This TCR beta chain was obtained from a study of OX40 agonist ivuxolimab in advanced cancers. This CDR3 region has 15 residues. V was trimmed by 0 bases and J by 3 bases, leaving 12 bases between them. Germline V CDR1 and CDR2: MNHEY, SVGAGI. Data came from immunoSEQ multiplex PCR; TCRdb stores just in-frame clones and leaves some out. Of about 68,000 clones listed, roughly 84% were seen once; the top ten hold roughly 0.7%. Source: CD4+ or CD8+ T cells sorted from blood, taken in a trial of the OX40 agonist ivuxolimab. This sequence joins TRBV6-5 and TRBJ2-7; tentatively, D is TRBD1 (6 bases). The sequence was obtained from an adult with an advanced solid tumor such as melanoma, head and neck, liver or kidney cancer. In DNA, the CDR3 is TGTGCCAGCAGTTACTCTCAGACAGGAGGCTACGAGCAGTACTTC. It encodes CASSYSQTGGYEQYF.